Shown below are 25 T cell receptor beta chains from a single sample sequenced in a study of human T cells and chemical hapten exposure. Sample time point: patch test 2, 6 weeks after DPC sensitization. Sample treatment: therapeutic diphenylcyclopropenone sensitization with weekly scalp DPC. MiXCR was run by TCRdb on the RACE reads, yielding one entry per CDR3 protein. Of about 400,000 distinct CDR3 sequences listed, roughly 6% are singletons. Sequences were derived from whole blood, sampled in connection with sensitization to the hapten diphenylcyclopropenone (DPC). Receptors were obtained from a young woman with alopecia areata. Some clones in this sample may be carry-over from other donors' samples.

The V and J genes are TRBV6-5 and TRBJ1-1, with D possibly being TRBD1 (5 bases). Per germline, CDR1 MNHEY and CDR2 SVGAGI. CDR3 length: 13 residues. The V and J ends lost 4 bases and 5 bases respectively, with 11 bases between them. CDR3: CASSFRVGTEAFF. CDR3 bases: TGTGCCAGCAGTTTCAGGGTAGGGACTGAAGCTTTCTTT.

In its sample, this clonotype was seen many times. J is TRBJ1-2 and V is TRBV4-3; D uncertain. This CDR3 contains 16 residues. Germline-derived CDR1 and CDR2 are LGHNA and YSLEER. V lost 1 base to trimming and J lost 0 bases, with 12 bases between them. The CDR3 reads CASSQAKSSPNYGYTF. The CDR3 coding sequence is TGCGCCAGCAGCCAAGCCAAATCGAGCCCTAACTATGGCTACACCTTC.

Here the CDR3 reads CASSQVAGAAYNEQFF. DNA of the CDR3: TGTGCCAGCAGCCAAGTCGCGGGGGCCGCCTACAATGAGCAGTTCTTC. The V call is TRBV14, the J call TRBJ2-1, with D possibly matching TRBD2 (7 bases). This CDR3 is 16 amino acids long. Germline loops: CDR1 SGHDN, CDR2 FVKESK. V lost 1 base and J 2 bases, leaving 12 bases between the germline ends.

The J gene is TRBJ2-6, the V gene TRBV4-3; D call uncertain. CDR1 is LGHNA and CDR2 is YSLEER in the germline V gene. V lost 0 bases, J lost 0 bases, and 12 bases lay in between. The CDR3 has 18 amino acids. The CDR3 reads CASSQEIASASGANVLTF. DNA for the CDR3: TGCGCCAGCAGCCAAGAGATTGCGTCAGCCTCTGGGGCCAACGTCCTGACTTTC.

V and J are TRBV12-3 or TRBV12-4 and TRBJ2-3, with a possible D match to TRBD2 (7 bases). This CDR3 comprises 16 residues. The germline V and J ends were trimmed by 4 bases and 2 bases, with 16 bases remaining between them. The CDR3 nucleotides are TGTGCCAGCAGTTGGGGGGGCGTCGGCTACACAGATACGCAGTATTTT. Its translation: CASSWGGVGYTDTQYF.

This clonotype occurred many times. The V call is TRBV18, the J call TRBJ1-2; weak D call: TRBD1 (5 bases). Deletions cut 1 base from V and 9 bases from J, with 12 bases between. From germline, CDR1 is KGHSH and CDR2 LQKENI. This CDR3 comprises 13 residues. The DNA of the CDR3 is TGTGCCAGCTCACCACAGGATGAGGGGCGCTACACCTTC. Translated, it gives CASSPQDEGRYTF.

The V call is TRBV10-3, the J call TRBJ2-2; D may be TRBD2 (6 bases). The germline CDR1 and CDR2 sequences are ENHRY and SYGVKD. The CDR3 has 14 amino acids. V was clipped by 10 bases and J by 3 bases, with 15 bases between them. The CDR3 nucleotides are TGTGCCACCCGGAGGGAACTTGACACCGGGGAGCTGTTTTTT. It specifies CATRRELDTGELFF.

A few counts support this clonotype. J is TRBJ1-1 and V is TRBV6-6; D remains ambiguous. Germline loops: CDR1 MNHNY, CDR2 SVGAGI (reference sequence). The CDR3 has 14 amino acids. V lost 0 bases and J lost 11, with 16 bases in between. This CDR3 reads CASSYSDRADGAFF. In DNA, the CDR3 is TGTGCCAGCAGTTACTCGGACCGGGCCGACGGGGCTTTCTTT.

This clonotype was recorded at least ten times. The chain recombines TRBV6-5 with TRBJ1-1, with D perhaps TRBD1 (6 bases). The CDR3 runs to 16 residues. The germline V and J ends were trimmed by 4 bases and 1 base, with 16 bases remaining between them. Germline assignment: CDR1 MNHEY and CDR2 SVGAGI. CDR3: CASSSLQGWGNTEAFF. The CDR3 bases are TGTGCCAGCAGTTCACTCCAGGGGTGGGGGAACACTGAAGCTTTCTTT.

The chain links TRBV29-1 to TRBJ2-2, with TRBD1 as a possible D gene (5 bases). V dropped 4 bases and J dropped 0 bases, with 12 bases sitting between them. The CDR3 length is 15 residues. In germline, CDR1 is SQVTM, CDR2 ANQGSEA. The CDR3: CSVVTETPNTGELFF. CDR3 in DNA: TGCAGCGTTGTGACAGAAACCCCGAACACCGGGGAGCTGTTTTTT.

In its sample, this clonotype was seen a few times. J is TRBJ1-2 and V is TRBV27; the match to TRBD1 covers 10 bases. The V and J ends lost 6 bases and 4 bases, in that order; junction bases with no gene match: 5. Germline V gene lookup returns CDR1 MNHEY and CDR2 SMNVEV (reference sequence). The CDR3 runs to 14 residues. The CDR3: CASRLTGGSYGYTF. CDR3 sequence (DNA): TGTGCCAGCAGACTGACAGGGGGCAGCTATGGCTACACCTTC.

Many counts were recorded for this clonotype. V and J are TRBV6-5 and TRBJ1-1; D remains ambiguous. The ends were cut back, 0 bases at V and 4 bases at J, with 6 bases in the middle. This CDR3 has 13 residues. Germline loops: CDR1 MNHEY, CDR2 SVGAGI. CDR3 nucleotide sequence: TGTGCCAGCAGTTACTCGGCCCCCACTGAAGCTTTCTTT. Translated, it gives CASSYSAPTEAFF.

The V and J genes are TRBV11-1 and TRBJ2-1, with a possible D match to TRBD1 (6 bases). The CDR3 loop spans 15 amino acids. Germline loops: CDR1 SGHAT, CDR2 FQDESV (reference sequence). Trimming shortened V by 5 bases and J by 1 base, and 12 bases separated the two germline ends. The CDR3, as DNA: TGTGCCAGCAGCGGAGGACAGATTTCCTACAATGAGCAGTTCTTC. It encodes CASSGGQISYNEQFF.

The chain employs TRBV6-2 or TRBV6-3 and TRBJ1-1; D perhaps matches TRBD1 (5 bases). Germline V CDR1 and CDR2: MNHEY, SVGEGT. V lost 7 bases, J lost 1 base, and 10 bases lay in between. The CDR3 has 13 residues. The CDR3 region is CASNRQTNTEAFF. CDR3 in DNA: TGTGCCAGCAATAGACAGACGAACACTGAAGCTTTCTTT.

In its sample, this clonotype was seen a few times. The rearrangement uses TRBV9 and TRBJ2-3; no clear D. Germline-derived CDR1 and CDR2 are SGDLS and YYNGEE. Trimming removed 0 bases from V and 4 bases from J, with 15 bases in between. The CDR3 runs to 16 residues. The CDR3 is CASSVGQALAADTQYF. Written as DNA, the CDR3 is TGTGCCAGCAGCGTAGGGCAGGCCCTCGCGGCAGATACGCAGTATTTT. Looking up the rest from reference TRBV9 and TRBJ2-3 gives the full variable domain: DSGVTQTPKHLITATGQRVTLRCSPRSGDLSVYWYQQSLDQGLQFLIQYYNGEERAKGNILERFSAQQFPDLHSELNLSSLELGDSALYFCASSVGQALAADTQYFGPGTRLTVL.

A few counts support this clonotype. The V call is TRBV9, the J call TRBJ1-1; 7 bases map to TRBD1. Looked up from germline, CDR1 is SGDLS and CDR2 is YYNGEE. V was pared by 3 bases and J by 0 bases, with 5 bases of the junction left unmatched. The CDR3 spans 15 residues. CDR3 loop: CASSGDRGMNTEAFF. CDR3 bases: TGTGCCAGCAGCGGGGACAGAGGGATGAACACTGAAGCTTTCTTT. Full variable domain (remainder filled in from reference TRBV9 and TRBJ1-1): DSGVTQTPKHLITATGQRVTLRCSPRSGDLSVYWYQQSLDQGLQFLIQYYNGEERAKGNILERFSAQQFPDLHSELNLSSLELGDSALYFCASSGDRGMNTEAFFGQGTRLTVV.

At least ten counts were recorded for this clonotype. Here the CDR3 reads CAPGGPRTGELFF. CDR3 bases: TGCGCCCCTGGGGGGCCGAGGACCGGGGAGCTGTTTTTT. This sequence joins TRBV4-3 and TRBJ2-2; D possibly uses TRBD1 or TRBD2 (6 bases each). The CDR3 has 13 residues. In germline, CDR1 is LGHNA, CDR2 YSLEER. Trimming removed 11 bases from V and 5 bases from J, with 15 bases in between.

Of note for this clonotype: Compared with germline, one end of the junction differs, possibly owing to a read error. This chain's CDR3 is CASSSPQGSSYNGQFF. The DNA for the CDR3 is TGTGCCAGCAGCTCGCCACAGGGGAGCTCCTACAATGGGCAGTTCTTC. The chain recombines TRBV7-8 with TRBJ2-1; 7 nucleotides line up with TRBD1. Germline V gene sequence: CDR1 SGHVS, CDR2 FQNEAQ. The CDR3 spans 16 residues.

This clonotype has more than one count but fewer than ten. V is TRBV4-1 and J is TRBJ2-5, with 12 bases matching TRBD2. The trim removed 0 bases at V and 7 bases at J, leaving 6 bases unmatched. There are 16 residues in the CDR3. Germline V gene data show CDR1 as MGHRA and CDR2 as YSYEKL. This CDR3 is CASSQDGTSGFVTQYF. In nucleotides, the CDR3 is TGCGCCAGCAGCCAAGATGGGACTAGCGGGTTTGTGACCCAGTACTTC.

This clonotype has only a few counts. The chain employs TRBV28 and TRBJ1-5; 10 bases agree with TRBD1. V shed 4 bases and J 5 bases; nucleotides not matched to a gene: 11. Per germline, CDR1 MDHEN and CDR2 SYDVKM. CDR3 size: 17 residues. The CDR3 loop is CASSSYAKGQGHQPQHF. The DNA for the CDR3 is TGTGCCAGCAGTTCCTATGCAAAGGGACAGGGGCATCAGCCCCAGCATTTT. The full variable domain, with the rest looked up from reference TRBV28 and TRBJ1-5, is DVKVTQSSRYLVKRTGEKVFLECVQDMDHENMFWYRQDPGLGLRLIYFSYDVKMKEKGDIPEGYSVSREKKERFSLILESASTNQTSMYLCASSSYAKGQGHQPQHFGDGTRLSIL.

Many counts were recorded for this clonotype. This chain connects TRBV6-5 to TRBJ2-3; D uncertain. The germline CDR1 and CDR2 sequences are MNHEY and SVGAGI. The CDR3 runs to 13 residues. Trimming removed 4 bases at V and 2 bases at J, with 7 bases between. CDR3 residues: CASSWGTTDTQYF. The CDR3 bases are TGTGCCAGCAGTTGGGGTACCACAGATACGCAGTATTTT.

This clonotype was seen a few times. The chain carries TRBV7-9 and TRBJ1-1; D not certain. The CDR3 runs 15 residues. Germline values: CDR1 SEHNR, CDR2 FQNEAQ (reference sequence). With 1 base removed from V and 9 bases from J, the gap between germline ends came to 18 bases. The CDR3 spells CASSLDLTRNAQAFF. CDR3 coding DNA: TGTGCCAGCAGCTTAGACCTCACACGCAATGCACAAGCTTTCTTT.

The gene calls are TRBV24-1 and TRBJ2-1; 16 nucleotides agree with TRBD2. Germline V CDR1 and CDR2: KGHDR, SFDVKD. The CDR3 covers 20 residues. The V gene end was trimmed by 3 bases and the J gene end by 1 base; junction bases not matched to a gene: 8. The CDR3, as DNA: TGTGCCACCAGTGATCCTGGGACTAGCGGGGGGGCTAGGTCCTACAATGAGCAGTTCTTC. It specifies CATSDPGTSGGARSYNEQFF.

The table lists this clonotype with many counts. The CDR3: CASSLDPSGNSPLHF. The CDR3 DNA reads TGTGCCAGCAGCTTAGATCCATCGGGCAATTCACCCCTCCACTTT. The V and J genes are TRBV7-2 and TRBJ1-6; no definite D call. V was pared by 1 base and J by 7 bases, with 11 bases between. Per the germline V gene, CDR1 is SGHTA and CDR2 is FQGNSA. CDR3 length: 15 residues.

This clonotype was seen at least ten times. The V call is TRBV7-9, the J call TRBJ2-5; D might be TRBD1 (5 bases). V lost 5 bases and J 5 bases, leaving 12 bases between the germline ends. Looked up from germline, CDR1 is SEHNR and CDR2 is FQNEAQ (reference sequence). The CDR3 covers 13 residues. CDR3 DNA: TGTGCCAGCAGCGGGCAGGGTCCGGAGACCCAGTACTTC. Its protein product is CASSGQGPETQYF.